Sequencing of this T cell receptor beta chain was carried out in a study of T cell changes during pregnancy in multiple sclerosis. This table comes from immunoSEQ multiplex PCR, and its TCRdb copy is limited to in-frame clones, with some not included. The sample contains 130,000 or so clones, approximately 94% of which appear only once. CDR1 and CDR2 from the germline V gene are SGHVS and FQNEAQ. This CDR3 has 16 amino acids. The V gene lost 2 bases and the J gene lost 5 bases, with 16 bases spanning the gap. The sequence came from a female donor with multiple sclerosis, enrolled in a pregnancy study. The rearrangement uses TRBV7-8 and TRBJ2-1; tentative D call: TRBD2 (5 bases). The sample consisted of peripheral blood, taken before pregnancy. CDR3 in amino acids: CASSLSLGVRNNEQFF. The CDR3 nucleotides read TGTGCCAGCAGCTTAAGTCTCGGGGTTAGAAACAATGAGCAGTTCTTC.